This T cell receptor (beta chain) appears in the sequencing data of a study of regulatory and conventional T cells in RAG deficiency. Regarding the study as a whole: Shorter CDR3s in all patient subsets; >75% Treg-Tconv overlap in Omenn. Shannon entropy fell and Simpson indices rose in RAG-deficient patients.

Germline-derived CDR1 and CDR2 are SGDLS and YYNGEE. The CDR3 loop spans 14 amino acids. V was pared by 5 bases and J by 7 bases, with 9 bases of the junction left unmatched. The sorted regulatory T cells were CD4+, CD25-high and CD127-low, with genomic DNA sequenced. Comment on this clone: Its matching antigen is unknown.

Produced via immunoSEQ multiplex PCR; TCRdb's table is partial and in-frame only. The top ten hold almost 0.85% of the sample, which has tens of thousands of clones, 75% to 95% seen once. The sample also formed part of further work on regulatory T cells. From that paper: Amplification used 52 TRBV primers and 13 TRBJ primers.

The sequenced sample consisted of Tregs sorted from blood. The chain links TRBV9 to TRBJ1-2; 9 bases fit TRBD1. The TCR was taken from a human donor in good health. The CDR3 sequence: CASSILGQGSGYTF. CDR3 nucleotides: TGTGCCAGCAGTATCCTGGGACAGGGAAGTGGCTACACCTTC.